Below are 17 T cell receptor beta chains sequenced from a single sample in a study of cytomegalovirus exposure and HLA in healthy donors. This PCR relied on a set of 60 Vbeta primers and 13 Jbeta primers. Sequencing used immunoSEQ multiplex PCR; TCRdb keeps in-frame clones, though not all of them. This table holds approximately 93,000 clones, approximately 81% found once. Sequencing was carried out using PBMCs. Source of these receptors: a woman between 35 and 50 years old in good health and CMV-seronegative.

The rearrangement uses TRBV5-8 and TRBJ1-5; D remains ambiguous. In germline, CDR1 is SGHTS, CDR2 YDEGEE. The CDR3 consists of 15 residues. V lost 3 bases and J lost 8, with 18 bases in between. CDR3 DNA sequence: TGTGCCAGCAGCTCGGGTATGCAGCGCCTGAAGCCCCAGCATTTT. This gives the protein CASSSGMQRLKPQHF.

The J gene is TRBJ2-5, the V gene TRBV28; 8 nucleotides align to TRBD2. The V and J ends lost 2 bases and 2 bases, in that order; junction bases with no gene match: 4. CDR1 MDHEN and CDR2 SYDVKM come from the germline V gene. CDR3 length equals 15 residues. CDR3 sequence: CASSLASGYQETQYF. The CDR3 DNA reads as TGTGCCAGCAGTTTAGCTAGCGGGTATCAAGAGACCCAGTACTTC.

The chain uses TRBV5-1 and TRBJ2-1; TRBD1 aligns across 9 bases. CDR1 and CDR2 (germline): SGHRS, YFSETQ. V dropped 4 bases and J dropped 9; count of bases not matched to a gene: 8. The CDR3 contains 14 residues. This CDR3 is CASSLDRGLGEQFF. For the CDR3, the DNA is TGCGCCAGCAGCCTAGACAGGGGGTTGGGTGAGCAGTTCTTC.

The chain joins TRBV9 to TRBJ1-1, with D possibly being TRBD1 (5 bases). Deletions cut 4 bases from V and 5 bases from J, with 12 bases between. The CDR3 is 13 amino acids. Germline V lookup: CDR1 SGDLS, CDR2 YYNGEE. The CDR3 here is CASSLLRGTEAFF. Written as DNA, the CDR3 is TGTGCCAGCAGCTTACTACGGGGGACTGAAGCTTTCTTT.

A single count supports this clone. V gene TRBV28 combines with J gene TRBJ1-1; unclear D gene. The CDR3 is 13 amino acids. Germline CDR1 is MDHEN and CDR2 is SYDVKM. Deletions cut 4 bases from V and 10 bases from J, with 16 bases between. This CDR3 is CASSSKNGEGAFF. The DNA for the CDR3 is TGTGCCAGCAGTTCCAAGAACGGGGAGGGAGCTTTCTTT. The whole variable domain, filled in from reference TRBV28 and TRBJ1-1, reads DVKVTQSSRYLVKRTGEKVFLECVQDMDHENMFWYRQDPGLGLRLIYFSYDVKMKEKGDIPEGYSVSREKKERFSLILESASTNQTSMYLCASSSKNGEGAFFGQGTRLTVV.

The genes are TRBV5-1 and TRBJ2-5; 10 bases map to TRBD1. Germline V gene data show CDR1 as SGHRS and CDR2 as YFSETQ. The ends lost 2 bases at V and 5 bases at J; junction bases unmatched: 9. The CDR3 consists of 16 residues. Here the CDR3 DNA reads TGCGCCAGCAGCTTCCCGGGACAGGGGAAGGGGGAGACCCAGTACTTC. Its protein product is CASSFPGQGKGETQYF.

This chain connects TRBV6-4 to TRBJ2-3; D remains ambiguous. The germline gives CDR1 MRHNA, CDR2 SNTAGT. V was cut by 5 bases and J by 4 bases, with 13 bases left in between. CDR3 length equals 14 residues. CDR3: CASSTQRGADTQYF. DNA of the CDR3: TGTGCCAGCAGTACCCAGCGCGGCGCAGATACGCAGTATTTT.

The chain recombines TRBV7-9 with TRBJ1-2; TRBD1 matches 7 bases. Looked up from germline, CDR1 is SEHNR and CDR2 is FQNEAQ (reference sequence). The CDR3 totals 13 residues. V was pared by 5 bases and J by 4 bases, with 4 bases of the junction left unmatched. The CDR3 coding sequence is TGTGCCAGCAGCCTACAGGGGTTCTATGGCTACACCTTC. Protein: CASSLQGFYGYTF.

This clone was observed a handful of times. The J gene is TRBJ2-5, the V gene TRBV10-3, with D hard to call. This CDR3 contains 13 residues. CDR1 is ENHRY, CDR2 SYGVKD, per germline. The V gene lost 6 bases and the J gene lost 1 base, with 9 bases spanning the gap. The CDR3 coding sequence is TGTGCCATCAGCAACCCGGGCCAAGAGACCCAGTACTTC. Its translation: CAISNPGQETQYF.

The CDR3 is CASSIQTNTGELFF. CDR3 nucleotide sequence: TGTGCCAGTAGTATACAGACGAACACCGGGGAGCTGTTTTTT. V usage is TRBV19 and J usage is TRBJ2-2; no clear D gene. Germline assignment: CDR1 LNHDA and CDR2 SQIVND (reference sequence). V gave up 2 bases and J gave up 0 bases, with 4 bases separating them. The CDR3 sequence is 14 residues long.

The chain is built from TRBV5-1 and TRBJ2-5, with TRBD2 matching over 9 bases. The CDR3 contains 17 residues. V shed 0 bases and J 2 bases; nucleotides not matched to a gene: 8. Germline lookup yields CDR1 SGHRS and CDR2 YFSETQ. The CDR3 DNA follows: TGCGCCAGCAGCTTGGAGGCTAGCGGGGTAGGACAAGAGACCCAGTACTTC. Translation gives CASSLEASGVGQETQYF.

The chain joins TRBV6-1 to TRBJ2-7; 11 nucleotides line up with TRBD2. V trimming: 5 bases; J trimming: 4 bases; junction bases outside the gene matches: 4. Looked up from germline, CDR1 is MNHNS and CDR2 is SASEGT. This CDR3 region has 14 residues. CDR3 bases: TGTGCCAGCAGTCGGGGACTAGCGGCTTACGAGCAGTACTTC. Amino acids: CASSRGLAAYEQYF.

The chain has TRBV28 and TRBJ2-5, with 11 bases lining up with TRBD2. The CDR3 length is 18 residues. Germline CDR1 and CDR2: MDHEN and SYDVKM. V shed 5 bases, J shed 7 bases, and the junction held 18 bases outside the gene matches. The CDR3 nucleotides read TGTGCCAGCAGTCAAGACAGGGGAACTAGCGGGAGAGAGGGGACCCAGTACTTC. Protein: CASSQDRGTSGREGTQYF.

The chain is built from TRBV19 and TRBJ2-7; TRBD2 matches 8 bases. The CDR3 is 13 residues long. CDR1 LNHDA and CDR2 SQIVND come from the germline V gene (reference sequence). V trimming: 4 bases; J trimming: 3 bases; junction bases outside the gene matches: 2. CDR3 in amino acids: CASSTTSGYEQYF. CDR3 sequence (DNA): TGTGCCAGTAGTACCACTAGCGGCTACGAGCAGTACTTC.

The chain joins TRBV4-1 to TRBJ2-1; D ambiguous. Looked up from germline, CDR1 is MGHRA and CDR2 is YSYEKL. There are 14 residues in the CDR3. V lost 0 bases and J 7 bases, leaving 10 bases between the germline ends. DNA of the CDR3: TGCGCCAGCAGCCAAGAACGCCGCGTTAATGAGCAGTTCTTC. Amino acids: CASSQERRVNEQFF.

V usage is TRBV14 and J usage is TRBJ2-7; no clear D gene. The CDR3 totals 13 residues. Germline CDR1 SGHDN, CDR2 FVKESK. The V gene lost 4 bases and the J gene lost 6 bases, with 13 bases spanning the gap. The CDR3 protein is CASSRREASEQYF. CDR3 DNA sequence: TGTGCCAGCAGCCGCCGAGAGGCCTCCGAGCAGTACTTC.

V usage is TRBV6-1 and J usage is TRBJ1-1; no firm D call. V dropped 2 bases and J dropped 1 base, with 8 bases sitting between them. Per germline, CDR1 MNHNS and CDR2 SASEGT. CDR3 length equals 14 residues. CDR3 residues: CASSEQPGNTEAFF. CDR3 nucleotide sequence: TGTGCCAGCAGTGAACAACCAGGGAACACTGAAGCTTTCTTT.